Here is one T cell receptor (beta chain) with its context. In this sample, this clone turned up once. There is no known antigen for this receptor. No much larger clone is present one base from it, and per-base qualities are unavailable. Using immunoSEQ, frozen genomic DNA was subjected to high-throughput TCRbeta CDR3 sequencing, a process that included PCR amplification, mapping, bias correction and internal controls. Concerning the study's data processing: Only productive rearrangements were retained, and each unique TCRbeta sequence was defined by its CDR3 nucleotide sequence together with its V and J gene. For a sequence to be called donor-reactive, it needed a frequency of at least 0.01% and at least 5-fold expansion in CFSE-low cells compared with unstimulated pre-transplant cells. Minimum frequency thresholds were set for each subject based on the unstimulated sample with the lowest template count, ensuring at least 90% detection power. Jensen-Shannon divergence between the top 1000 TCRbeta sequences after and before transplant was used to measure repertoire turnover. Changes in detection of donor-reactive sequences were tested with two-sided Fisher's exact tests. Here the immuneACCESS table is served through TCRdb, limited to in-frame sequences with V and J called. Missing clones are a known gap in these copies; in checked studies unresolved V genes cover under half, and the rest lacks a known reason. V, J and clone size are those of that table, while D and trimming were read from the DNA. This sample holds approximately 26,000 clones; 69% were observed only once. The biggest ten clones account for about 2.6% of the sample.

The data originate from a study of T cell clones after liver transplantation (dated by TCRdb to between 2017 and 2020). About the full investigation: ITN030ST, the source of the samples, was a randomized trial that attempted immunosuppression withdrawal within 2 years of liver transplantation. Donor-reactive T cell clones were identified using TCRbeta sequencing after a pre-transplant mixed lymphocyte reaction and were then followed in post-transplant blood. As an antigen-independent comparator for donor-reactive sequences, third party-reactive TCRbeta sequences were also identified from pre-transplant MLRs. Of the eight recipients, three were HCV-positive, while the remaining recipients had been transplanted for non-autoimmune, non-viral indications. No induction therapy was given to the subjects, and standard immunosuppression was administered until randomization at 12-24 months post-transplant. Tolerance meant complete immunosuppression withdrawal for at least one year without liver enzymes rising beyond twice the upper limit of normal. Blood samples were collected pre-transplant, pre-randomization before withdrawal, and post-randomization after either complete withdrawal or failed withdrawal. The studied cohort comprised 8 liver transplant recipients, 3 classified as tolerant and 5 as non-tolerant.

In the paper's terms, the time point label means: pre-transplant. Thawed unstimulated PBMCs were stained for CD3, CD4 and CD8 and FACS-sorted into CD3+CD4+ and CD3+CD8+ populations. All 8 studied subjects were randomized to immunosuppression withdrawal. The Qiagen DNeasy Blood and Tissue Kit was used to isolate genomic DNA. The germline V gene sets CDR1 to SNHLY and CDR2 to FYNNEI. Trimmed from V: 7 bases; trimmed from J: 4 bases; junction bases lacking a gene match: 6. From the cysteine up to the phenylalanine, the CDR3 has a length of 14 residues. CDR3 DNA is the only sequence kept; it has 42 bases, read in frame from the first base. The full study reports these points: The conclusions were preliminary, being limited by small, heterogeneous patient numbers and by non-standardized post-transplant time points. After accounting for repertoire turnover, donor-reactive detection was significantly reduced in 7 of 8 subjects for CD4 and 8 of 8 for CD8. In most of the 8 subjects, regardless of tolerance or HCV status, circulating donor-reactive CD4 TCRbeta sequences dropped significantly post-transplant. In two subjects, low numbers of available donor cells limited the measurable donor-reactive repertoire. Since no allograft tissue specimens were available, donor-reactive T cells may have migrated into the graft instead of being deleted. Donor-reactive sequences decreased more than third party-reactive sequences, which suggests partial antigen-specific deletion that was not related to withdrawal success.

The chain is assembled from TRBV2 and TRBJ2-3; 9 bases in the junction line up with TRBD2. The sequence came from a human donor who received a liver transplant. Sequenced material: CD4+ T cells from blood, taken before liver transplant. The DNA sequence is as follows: TGTGCCAGCAACAGCGGGGGGCTCGCAGATACGCAGTATTTT. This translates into CASNSGGLADTQYF.